This T cell receptor beta chain was captured in a study of T cells in Graves' hyperthyroidism and ophthalmopathy (dated by TCRdb to between 2019 and 2020). About the full investigation: Peripheral blood was collected at initial diagnosis, before any treatment. TCR Vbeta CDR3 sequencing of 135 peripheral blood samples (under 45 ophthalmopathy, 75 hyperthyroidism and roughly 17 progressor patients) is reported in the paper. The 100 or so discovery patients were randomly split 7:3 into training and test sets. In addition, the study compared T-cell repertoires in thyroid tissue and in blood from roughly six Graves' hyperthyroidism patients. Once sampling was done, hyperthyroidism patients were given methimazole at a starting dose of 30 mg daily, whereas ophthalmopathy patients were given high-dose intravenous methylprednisolone. To identify TCR V-J signatures that set the groups apart, the researchers used a discovery cohort of about a hundred patients, made up of some 41 with Graves' ophthalmopathy and some 58 with stable Graves' hyperthyroidism. Whether ophthalmopathy could be predicted prospectively was tested in an independent validation cohort made up of 18 to 20 hyperthyroidism patients plus 17 patients who later progressed to ophthalmopathy. The investigation overall reported the following: A model built on a 13 V-J signature distinguished ophthalmopathy from stable hyperthyroidism, reaching around 87% sensitivity and approximately 83% specificity in cross-validation and 80%/75% in testing. During validation, the model predicted progression to ophthalmopathy a median of about 5.9 months ahead of onset, with 70.59% sensitivity and 72% to 80% specificity. No statistical method was used to set the sample size in advance, and investigators knew the group allocation. Most expanded thyroid clonotypes (frequency above 0.001) were also found in blood, which suggests that blood repertoires may mirror thyroid immune responses.

This clonotype has only a few counts. The clone's antigen remains unknown. No base-level quality is on record; no much larger clone is a single base apart. Germline trimming amounts to 5 bases on V and 7 bases on J, with 11 as the count of junction bases outside the gene matches. CDR3 length: 14 amino acids, cysteine to phenylalanine. Left in the record is the CDR3 DNA by itself, 42 bases read in frame from the first base. CDR1 and CDR2 were assigned from the germline V gene (reference sequence) as DFQATT and SNEGSKA. Amplification of TCR beta CDR3 regions was carried out from RNA transcripts. The first round of RT-PCR for the TCR CDR3 was performed with the HTBI primer set and the Qiagen OneStep RT-PCR kit. The libraries were constructed in a second round of multiplex PCR and then size-selected and purified. Paired-end sequencing of the libraries was performed with 100 bp reads on an Illumina HiSeq2000. Regarding the original processing steps: SOAPnuke was used to process the raw data, with reads discarded if the reads contained adapters or uncalled bases, had a mean Phred below 15, or lacked an exact constant-primer or identifier match. COPE v1.2.5 was used to merge high-quality paired reads, and clonotypes were defined as unique nucleotide sequences. MiTCR v1.1 was used to align the clonotypes against IMGT TRBV, TRBD and TRBJ reference segments. Analysis was restricted to V-J combinations with a frequency above 0.0001, which covered over 98% of repertoires. A TCS score was defined as the ratio of F50 (clonal expansion) to E x V (chaos), with BLOSUM62-based TCRdist applied between CDR3 peptides within each V-J. Welch's t-statistics and random forest reduced fewer than 600 V-J features to roughly 13, which were used in a naive Bayes classifier (R e1071). The raw public data were reprocessed by TCRdb itself: fastp quality trimming at Q25, MiXCR clonotype calling, in-frame beta chains only. CDR3 protein sequences are deduplicated, and each keeps its most common genes and DNA. TCRdb, not the authors, supplied the V and J calls. Recorded for this sample are about 330,000 distinct CDR3 sequences; roughly 15% of them occurred a single time. The ten top clones hold 34% of the sample.

Moderately to severely active disease, a Clinical Activity Score of at least 3, a NOSPECS grade of at least 4, and a duration under 3 months were present in ophthalmopathy patients. The study excluded patients with uncontrolled infections, other autoimmune diseases, pregnancy or lactation. Clinical symptoms, serum thyroxine and TRAb, thyroid ultrasound, and orbital computed tomography formed the basis for the diagnoses. PBMCs were isolated from approximately 10 ml of fresh peripheral blood by Ficoll-Paque density gradient centrifugation. Trizol reagent was used to extract total RNA, and RNA quality was then checked on an Agilent 2100 Bioanalyzer.

The sequenced sample was blood. This chain joins TRBV20-1 to TRBJ2-1; TRBD2 aligns with 7 central bases. The clonotype originates from a woman between 40 and 55 years old with Graves' ophthalmopathy. The CDR3 here reads CSAPSGTPSNEQFF. The bases read TGCAGTGCTCCCAGCGGGACTCCTTCAAATGAGCAGTTCTTC.